This T cell receptor (beta chain) appears in the sequencing data of a study of beta chain features in type 1 diabetes. On the study more broadly: The patient and healthy donor groups were comparable for age, gender and cell yields. The study, taken as a whole, reports: TCRB CDR3s were moderately but significantly shorter in Type 1 diabetes patients in all four CD4+ subsets. Cells expressing TCR highly could be over-represented by cDNA sequencing. Healthy donors had naive, central memory and Treg TCRB repertoires that appeared less similar than those seen among patients.

This clone was seen only a few times. Its antigen is currently unknown. Via CD45RO/CCR7/CD25/CD127/CD95/CD27, cells of the CD4+ naive, central memory, regulatory and stem cell-like memory subsets were sorted. Since all of the isolated RNA was reverse transcribed, expressed TCRB transcripts were what got sequenced. Repertoires were generated with immunoSEQ multiplex PCR, while TCRdb's copy carries only in-frame clones and drops some. The data show around 260,000 clones, roughly a quarter seen once. This CDR3 contains 13 residues. V lost 7 bases and J 8 bases, leaving 17 bases between the germline ends. The germline CDR1 and CDR2 sequences are SNHLY and FYNNEI.

The sequenced material came from naive CD4+ T cells from blood. This TCR came from a woman in her twenties or thirties with type 1 diabetes. The genes are TRBV2 and TRBJ1-2, with a possible D match to TRBD1 (6 bases). The CDR3 loop is CASTLIGGGGYTF. CDR3 bases: TGTGCCAGCACTCTCATCGGGGGGGGCGGCTACACCTTC.